What follows is one T cell receptor (beta chain) and its context. Its antigen remains unknown. This record comes from a study of cytomegalovirus exposure and HLA in healthy donors. Broader study findings: Productive rates of about 90% or about 30% were seen for most TCR beta V segments in an earlier analysis. The authors judged a highly shared variant cluster likely a sequencing artifact.

PCR primers comprised 60 Vbeta and 13 Jbeta primers. TCRdb's copy holds only in-frame clones and misses some; the assay was immunoSEQ multiplex PCR. The repertoire holds about 130,000 clones, with 65% to 80% as singletons. Per the germline V gene, CDR1 is SGHVS and CDR2 is FNYEAQ. The V gene lost 5 bases and the J gene lost 2 bases, with 19 bases spanning the gap. The CDR3 sequence is 16 residues long. All donors participated as healthy donors of bone marrow. At sampling all donors were nominally healthy, likely with unrecorded immune exposures. Sequenced: PBMCs. This sequence joins TRBV7-6 and TRBJ2-7; possibly TRBD2 for D (5 bases). This receptor was obtained from a man aged 40-49 years in good health and CMV-seronegative. As DNA, the CDR3 is TGTGCCAGCAGCACTCGCGGGCTCCCGGTCCCCTACGAGCAGTACTTC. Its protein product is CASSTRGLPVPYEQYF. The full variable domain, completed using reference TRBV7-6 and TRBJ2-7, is GAGVSQSPRYKVTKRGQDVALRCDPISGHVSLYWYRQALGQGPEFLTYFNYEAQQDKSGLPNDRFSAERPEGSISTLTIQRTEQRDSAMYRCASSTRGLPVPYEQYFGPGTRLTVT.